A selection of T cell receptor beta chains follows, all from one sample in a study of T cell repertoires in cytomegalovirus infection. These receptors' targets are unknown. TCRdb redid the calling of the reads with MiXCR, one entry per CDR3 protein. The repertoire holds about 110,000 distinct CDR3 sequences, with 10% as singletons. Sequencing input: PBMCs, sequenced either directly or after in vitro stimulation (not recorded which). The receptors were sampled from a human donor in good health (CMV status not recorded). Some clones in this sample may be carry-over from other donors' samples. CDR3s include the opening cysteine and the closing phenylalanine or tryptophan. The D gene is left open where the match is weak. Clone size is not always given. Where it is, it says once, few, many or a class for expanded clones.

clone_size,v_call,d_call,j_call,cdr3_aa,cdr3_nt
many,TRBV7-9,.,TRBJ1-2,CASSPGIGGNYGYTF,TGTGCCAGCAGCCCTGGAATCGGTGGGAACTATGGCTACACCTTC
many,TRBV12-3/TRBV12-4,.,TRBJ2-7,CASSSPGFHEQYF,TGTGCCAGCAGTTCCCCAGGATTTCACGAGCAGTACTTC
.,TRBV19,.,TRBJ2-5,CASRGMSLGETQYF,TGTGCCAGTAGGGGTATGTCGTTAGGGGAGACCCAGTACTTC
.,TRBV19,TRBD2,TRBJ2-7,CASSPAAGAGYEQYF,TGTGCCAGTAGTCCGGCGGCGGGAGCGGGGTACGAGCAGTACTTC
.,TRBV19,TRBD2,TRBJ2-2,CASKTSGNTGELFF,TGTGCCAGTAAGACTAGCGGGAACACCGGGGAGCTGTTTTTT
few,TRBV19,.,TRBJ1-5,CASSARGGQPQHF,TGTGCCAGTAGTGCCAGGGGAGGTCAGCCCCAGCATTTT
many,TRBV4-1,.,TRBJ2-2,CASSQDRGTGELFF,TGCGCCAGCAGCCAAGATCGCGGTACCGGGGAGCTGTTTTTT
many,TRBV7-2,.,TRBJ2-1,CASSLGGPRIVDEQFF,TGTGCCAGCAGCTTAGGTGGGCCGCGGATTGTCGATGAGCAGTTCTTC
.,TRBV6-5,.,TRBJ2-7,CASSYSRLTSYEQYF,TGTGCCAGCAGTTACTCCCGGCTAACCTCCTACGAGCAGTACTTC
few,TRBV6-6,TRBD2,TRBJ2-7,CASAGVREQYF,TGTGCCAGCGCGGGGGTCCGGGAGCAGTACTTC
few,TRBV27,TRBD1,TRBJ2-3,CASSLSFGTGNTADTQYF,TGTGCCAGCAGTTTATCGTTCGGGACAGGGAATACTGCAGATACGCAGTATTTT
many,TRBV2,TRBD1,TRBJ1-5,CASSVRTGGSNQPQHF,TGTGCCAGCAGTGTGAGGACAGGGGGAAGCAATCAGCCCCAGCATTTT
.,TRBV6-2/TRBV6-3,.,TRBJ2-5,CASSRTMGQETQYF,TGTGCCAGCAGCAGGACTATGGGTCAAGAGACCCAGTACTTC
few,TRBV6-2/TRBV6-3,TRBD1,TRBJ2-1,CASSRQGAGNEQFF,TGTGCCAGCAGCCGACAGGGGGCAGGGAATGAGCAGTTCTTC
.,TRBV12-3/TRBV12-4,TRBD1,TRBJ1-1,CASSEGQGDEAFF,TGTGCCAGCAGTGAAGGACAGGGAGATGAAGCTTTCTTT
few,TRBV7-9,TRBD2,TRBJ2-5,CASSEEGLVGETQYF,TGTGCCAGCAGCGAAGAGGGACTAGTGGGCGAGACCCAGTACTTC
many,TRBV14,.,TRBJ1-5,CASSPEYNQPQHF,TGTGCCAGCAGCCCAGAGTACAATCAGCCCCAGCATTTT